Listed below are T cell receptor beta chains from one sample, sequenced in a study of cytomegalovirus exposure and HLA in healthy donors. Only in-frame clones appear in the TCRdb table, and some are missing; sequencing was by immunoSEQ multiplex PCR. The sample has 150,000 to 200,000 clones; roughly 80% are singletons. Specimen: PBMCs. These receptors were collected from a boy between 5 and 17 years old in good health and CMV-seronegative. CDR3s include the opening cysteine and the closing phenylalanine or tryptophan. D genes are given only for firm matches. Part of the rows lack a size; the others show once, few, many or a class for expanded clones.

d_call,v_call,clone_size,j_call,cdr3_nt,cdr3_aa
NA,TRBV30,NA,TRBJ1-5,TGTGCCTGGAGTTTGGACAGAAATCAGCCCCAGCATTTT,CAWSLDRNQPQHF
NA,TRBV6-6,once,TRBJ1-5,TGTGCCAGCAGCAATAGAGGGAAACAGCCCCAGCATTTT,CASSNRGKQPQHF
NA,TRBV6-5,NA,TRBJ2-7,TGTGCCAGCAGTTCTCCGTCCTACGAGCAGTACTTC,CASSSPSYEQYF
NA,TRBV19,once,TRBJ2-1,TGTGCCAGTAGTATGGCTAGCGAGCAGTTCTTC,CASSMASEQFF
NA,TRBV6-6,NA,TRBJ2-7,TGTGCCAGCAGTCCAGCAGGCGAGCAGTACTTC,CASSPAGEQYF
TRBD1,TRBV6-5,NA,TRBJ1-2,TGTGCCAGCAGTTACTCCGGACAGGGCTATGGCTACACCTTC,CASSYSGQGYGYTF
NA,TRBV5-4,few,TRBJ2-5,TGTGCCAGCAGTCCCCGACTCACGACGGAGACCCAGTACTTC,CASSPRLTTETQYF
NA,TRBV7-6,once,TRBJ2-1,TGTGCCAGCAGCCCGGGGGGCCAGGTCGATGAGCAGTTCTTC,CASSPGGQVDEQFF
TRBD2,TRBV9,NA,TRBJ2-1,TGTGCCAGCAGCGTATCGAAACTAGCGGGCGGGAATGAGCAGTTCTTC,CASSVSKLAGGNEQFF
TRBD1,TRBV30,few,TRBJ2-1,TGTGCCTGGAGCCTAGGTGACAGGGTGGTTGATCTGTTCTTC,CAWSLGDRVVDLFF
NA,TRBV27,NA,TRBJ2-3,TGTGCCAGCAGTTTGCGGGGCCTGTCTAGCACAGATACGCAGTATTTT,CASSLRGLSSTDTQYF
TRBD1,TRBV15,once,TRBJ1-2,TGTGCCACCAGCAGAACCCGTGACAGGGAAGGGCTGGACTATGGCTACACCTTC,CATSRTRDREGLDYGYTF
TRBD1,TRBV7-9,NA,TRBJ1-2,TGTGCCAGCAGCTCGCCTTCCCGGGACAGGGGGCCGGACTATGGCTACACCTTC,CASSSPSRDRGPDYGYTF
TRBD2,TRBV7-9,few,TRBJ2-7,TGTGCCAGCAGCGATAGCGGGGGGGCCTCTTACGAGCAGTACTTC,CASSDSGGASYEQYF
TRBD1,TRBV20-1,NA,TRBJ1-2,TGCAGTGCTGGACAGGGCTATGGCTACACCTTC,CSAGQGYGYTF
TRBD1,TRBV5-1,once,TRBJ2-1,TGCGCCAGCAGGTACGGGACAGTATCCTACAATGAGCAGTTCTTC,CASRYGTVSYNEQFF
NA,TRBV10-3,NA,TRBJ2-7,TGTGCCATCAGCGCGGTCTCTCAGGGGATCCAGTCGGGGGAGCAGTACTTC,CAISAVSQGIQSGEQYF
NA,TRBV4-1,NA,TRBJ2-7,TGCGCCAGCAGCCAAGATAGTGGCTCCTACGAGCAGTACTTC,CASSQDSGSYEQYF
TRBD1,TRBV6-4,NA,TRBJ2-1,TGTGCCAGCAGTCTGCGGACAGGGTCCGATGAGCAGTTCTTC,CASSLRTGSDEQFF
TRBD1,TRBV6-1,NA,TRBJ1-6,TGTGCCAGCAGCTACAGGGGCAACTCACCCCTCCACTTT,CASSYRGNSPLHF
TRBD1,TRBV19,few,TRBJ2-7,TGTGCCAGTATAGGACAGGGCTACGAGCAGTACTTC,CASIGQGYEQYF
NA,TRBV2,NA,TRBJ1-2,TGTGCCAGCAGCGTACACGGGATGGGTTATGGCTACACCTTC,CASSVHGMGYGYTF
NA,TRBV10-3,few,TRBJ1-1,TGTGCCATCAGTGAGTCGACAGGGAACACTGAAGCTTTCTTT,CAISESTGNTEAFF
TRBD2,TRBV4-3,NA,TRBJ2-1,TGCGCCAGCAGTGATTTGTTAGCGGGCAGCTCCTACAATGAGCAGTTCTTC,CASSDLLAGSSYNEQFF
NA,TRBV11-2,NA,TRBJ1-2,TGTGCCAGCACTGCCGGACAGTTAAACTATGGCTACACCTTC,CASTAGQLNYGYTF
NA,TRBV5-5,NA,TRBJ1-1,TGTGCCAGCAGCTCGATGCTATCCGGGAACACTGAAGCTTTCTTT,CASSSMLSGNTEAFF
TRBD1,TRBV9,NA,TRBJ1-5,TGTGCCAGCAGCGCCAACCAGGGGGCTCAGCCCCAGCATTTT,CASSANQGAQPQHF
TRBD1,TRBV6-4,NA,TRBJ2-1,TGTGCCAGCAGTGAAGGTGGTGGACAGGGCTACAATGAGCAGTTCTTC,CASSEGGGQGYNEQFF
NA,TRBV2,NA,TRBJ1-3,TGTGCCAGAGCATCGACTACAGGGCGGGGGTCTGGAAACACCATATATTTT,CARASTTGRGSGNTIYF
NA,TRBV4-1,once,TRBJ1-1,TGCGCCAGCAGCCCAGGGGTTAGAGCTTTCTTT,CASSPGVRAFF
NA,TRBV4-1,NA,TRBJ1-4,TGCGCCAGCAGCCAAGAGGACACAACTAATGAAAAACTGTTTTTT,CASSQEDTTNEKLFF
NA,TRBV5-6,NA,TRBJ1-1,TGTGCCAGCAGCTTAGTGTCAGTGCACACTGAAGCTTTCTTT,CASSLVSVHTEAFF
NA,TRBV7-7,NA,TRBJ2-1,TGTGCTAGCAGCTCACTAGGAACTACAACTGAGCAGTTCTTC,CASSSLGTTTEQFF
NA,TRBV19,NA,TRBJ1-2,TGTGCCAGTAGTATAGTTACAGGGATATACTATGGCTACACCTTC,CASSIVTGIYYGYTF
NA,TRBV6-1,NA,TRBJ1-3,TGTGCCAGCACCATGACTCCAAGCTCTGGAAACACCATATATTTT,CASTMTPSSGNTIYF